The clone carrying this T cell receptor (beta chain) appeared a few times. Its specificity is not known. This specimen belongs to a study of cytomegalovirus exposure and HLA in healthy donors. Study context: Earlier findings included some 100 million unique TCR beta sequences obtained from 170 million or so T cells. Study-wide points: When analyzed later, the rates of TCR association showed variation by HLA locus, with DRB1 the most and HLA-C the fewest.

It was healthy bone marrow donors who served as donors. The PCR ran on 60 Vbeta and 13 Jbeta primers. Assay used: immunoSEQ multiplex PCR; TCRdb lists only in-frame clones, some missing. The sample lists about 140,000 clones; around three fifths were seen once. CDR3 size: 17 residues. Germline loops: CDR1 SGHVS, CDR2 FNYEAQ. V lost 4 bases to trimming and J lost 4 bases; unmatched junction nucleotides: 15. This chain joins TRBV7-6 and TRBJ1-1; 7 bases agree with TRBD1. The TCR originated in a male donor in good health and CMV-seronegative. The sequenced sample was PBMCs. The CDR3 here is CASSSRTGPGQGTEAFF. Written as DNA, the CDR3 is TGTGCCAGCAGCTCCCGGACAGGCCCTGGGCAGGGCACTGAAGCTTTCTTT.